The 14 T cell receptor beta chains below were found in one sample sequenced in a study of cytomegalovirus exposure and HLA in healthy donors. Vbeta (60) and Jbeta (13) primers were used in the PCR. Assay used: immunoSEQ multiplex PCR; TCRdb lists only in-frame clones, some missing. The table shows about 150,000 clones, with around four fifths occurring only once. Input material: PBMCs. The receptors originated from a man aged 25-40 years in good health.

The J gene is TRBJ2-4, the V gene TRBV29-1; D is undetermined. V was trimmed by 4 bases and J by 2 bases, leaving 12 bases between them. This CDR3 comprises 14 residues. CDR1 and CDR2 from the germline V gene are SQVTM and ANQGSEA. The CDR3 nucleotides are TGCAGCGTTGCCGGAATGGGCCCCAAAAACATTCAGTACTTC. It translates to CSVAGMGPKNIQYF.

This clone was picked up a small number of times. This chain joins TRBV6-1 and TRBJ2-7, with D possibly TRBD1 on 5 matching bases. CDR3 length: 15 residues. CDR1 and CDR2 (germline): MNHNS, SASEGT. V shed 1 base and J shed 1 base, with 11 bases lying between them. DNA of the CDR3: TGTGCCAGCAGTGAAGGACAGTCCCAGTCCTACGAGCAGTACTTC. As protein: CASSEGQSQSYEQYF.

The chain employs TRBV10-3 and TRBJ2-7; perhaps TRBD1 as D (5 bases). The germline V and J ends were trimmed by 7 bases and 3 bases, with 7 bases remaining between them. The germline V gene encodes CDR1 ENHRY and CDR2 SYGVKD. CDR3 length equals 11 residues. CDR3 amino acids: CAITDSYEQYF. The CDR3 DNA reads TGTGCCATCACCGACAGCTACGAGCAGTACTTC.

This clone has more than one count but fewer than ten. CDR3 residues: CASSSLDSRLYGYTF. DNA of the CDR3: TGTGCCAGCAGCTCGCTGGACAGTCGACTCTATGGCTACACCTTC. This sequence joins TRBV11-2 and TRBJ1-2; D is perhaps TRBD1 (6 bases). The V gene lost 4 bases and the J gene lost 4 bases, with 16 bases spanning the gap. Germline loops: CDR1 SGHAT, CDR2 FQNNGV. This CDR3 is 15 amino acids long.

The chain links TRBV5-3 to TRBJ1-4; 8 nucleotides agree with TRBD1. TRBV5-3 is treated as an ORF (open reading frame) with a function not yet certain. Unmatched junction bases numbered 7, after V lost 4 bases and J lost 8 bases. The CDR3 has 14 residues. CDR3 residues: CARSLGQGGEKLFF. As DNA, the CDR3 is TGTGCCAGAAGCCTAGGACAGGGAGGGGAAAAACTGTTTTTT.

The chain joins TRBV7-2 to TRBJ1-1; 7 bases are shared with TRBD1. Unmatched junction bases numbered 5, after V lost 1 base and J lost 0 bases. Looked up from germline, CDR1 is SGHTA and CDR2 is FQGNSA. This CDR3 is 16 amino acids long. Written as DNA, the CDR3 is TGTGCCAGCAGCTTAGTAGGGACAGAGCTGAACACTGAAGCTTTCTTT. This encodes CASSLVGTELNTEAFF. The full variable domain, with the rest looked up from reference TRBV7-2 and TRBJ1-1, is GAGVSQSPSNKVTEKGKDVELRCDPISGHTALYWYRQSLGQGLEFLIYFQGNSAPDKSGLPSDRFSAERTGGSVSTLTIQRTQQEDSAVYLCASSLVGTELNTEAFFGQGTRLTVV.

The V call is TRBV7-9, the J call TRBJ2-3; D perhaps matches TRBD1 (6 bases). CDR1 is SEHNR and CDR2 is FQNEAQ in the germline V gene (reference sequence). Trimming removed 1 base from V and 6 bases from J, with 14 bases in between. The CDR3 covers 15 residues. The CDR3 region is CASSLGRGPSDTQYF. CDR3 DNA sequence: TGTGCCAGCAGCTTAGGCAGGGGCCCCTCTGATACGCAGTATTTT.

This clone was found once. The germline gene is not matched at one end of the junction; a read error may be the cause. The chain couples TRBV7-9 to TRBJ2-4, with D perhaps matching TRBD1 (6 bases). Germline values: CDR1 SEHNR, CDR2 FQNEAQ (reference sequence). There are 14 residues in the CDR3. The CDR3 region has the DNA TGTTCCAGCAGCTCCCGGGACATTAGAAACATTCAGTACTTC. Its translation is CSSSSRDIRNIQYF.

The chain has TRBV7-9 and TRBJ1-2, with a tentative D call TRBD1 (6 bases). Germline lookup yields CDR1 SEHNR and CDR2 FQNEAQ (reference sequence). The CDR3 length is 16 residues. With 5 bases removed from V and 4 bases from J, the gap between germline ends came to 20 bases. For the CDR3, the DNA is TGTGCCAGCAGCGCCCCGCTCCAGGTCAGGGGCTATGGCTACACCTTC. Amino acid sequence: CASSAPLQVRGYGYTF.

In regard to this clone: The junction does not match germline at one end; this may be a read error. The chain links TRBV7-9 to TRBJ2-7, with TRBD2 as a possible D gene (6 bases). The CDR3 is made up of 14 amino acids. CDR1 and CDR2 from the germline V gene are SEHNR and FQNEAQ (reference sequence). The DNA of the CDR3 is TGTGCCAGCAACTTATTCGGGAGCGCGGGCGAGCAGTACTTC. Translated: CASNLFGSAGEQYF.

CDR3 sequence: CASSTTGAITEAFF. The CDR3 DNA reads as TGTGCCAGCAGTACAACAGGGGCGATCACTGAAGCTTTCTTT. This rearrangement joins TRBV6-5 to TRBJ1-1; 7 bases align to TRBD1. The CDR3 contains 14 residues. Germline V gene lookup returns CDR1 MNHEY and CDR2 SVGAGI. V lost 5 bases to trimming and J lost 4 bases; unmatched junction nucleotides: 7.

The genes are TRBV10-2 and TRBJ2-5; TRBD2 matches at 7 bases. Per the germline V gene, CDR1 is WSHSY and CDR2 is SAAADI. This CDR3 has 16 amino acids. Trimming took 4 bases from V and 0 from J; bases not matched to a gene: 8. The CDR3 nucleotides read TGCGCCAGCAGTGCCCTAGCGGAATCATACCAAGAGACCCAGTACTTC. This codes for CASSALAESYQETQYF.

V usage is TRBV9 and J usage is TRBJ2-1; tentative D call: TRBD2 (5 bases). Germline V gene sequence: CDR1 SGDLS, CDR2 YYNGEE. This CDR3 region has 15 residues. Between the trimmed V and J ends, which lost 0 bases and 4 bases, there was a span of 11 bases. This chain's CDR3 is CASSVGVGGYNEQFF. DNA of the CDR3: TGTGCCAGCAGCGTAGGGGTGGGCGGGTACAATGAGCAGTTCTTC.

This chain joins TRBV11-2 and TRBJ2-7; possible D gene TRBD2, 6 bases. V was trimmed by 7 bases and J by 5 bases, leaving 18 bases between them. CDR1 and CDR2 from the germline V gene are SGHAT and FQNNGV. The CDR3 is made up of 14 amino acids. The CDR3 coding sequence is TGTGCCAGCAACTTTGGACGGGGGATCGACGAGCAGTACTTC. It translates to CASNFGRGIDEQYF.